Listed below are T cell receptor beta chains from one sample, sequenced in a study of Ad26.COV2.S vaccination and SARS-CoV-2 variants. Repertoires were generated with immunoSEQ multiplex PCR, while TCRdb's copy carries only in-frame clones and drops some. The sample has some 340,000 clones; around four fifths are singletons. Specimen: peripheral blood, collected in a trial of Ad26.COV2.S vaccine versus placebo. The receptors here all came from a person aged 18-60 years who received the Ad26.COV2.S COVID-19 vaccine or a placebo. CDR3s include the opening cysteine and the closing phenylalanine or tryptophan. A D gene is named only where the DNA matches it firmly. For some rows the clone size is stated as once, few or many, or as a class when expanded; others skip it.

j_call: TRBJ1-5
d_call: .
clone_size: .
v_call: TRBV3-1/TRBV3-2
cdr3_nt: TGTGCCAGCAGCCAAGCTCCAGGGTATCAGCCCCAGCATTTT
cdr3_aa: CASSQAPGYQPQHF

j_call: TRBJ1-6
d_call: TRBD1
clone_size: few
v_call: TRBV7-9
cdr3_nt: TGTGCCAGCAGCTCAACAGGGGGCCAGAATTCACCCCTCCACTTT
cdr3_aa: CASSSTGGQNSPLHF

j_call: TRBJ1-6
d_call: .
clone_size: .
v_call: TRBV6-5
cdr3_nt: TGTGCCAGCTCGACCGCGCTCTATAATTCACCCCTCCACTTT
cdr3_aa: CASSTALYNSPLHF

j_call: TRBJ2-7
d_call: .
clone_size: .
v_call: TRBV6-5
cdr3_nt: TGTGCCAGCAGTTCCGGGCCGCTCTACGAGCAGTACTTC
cdr3_aa: CASSSGPLYEQYF

j_call: TRBJ1-4
d_call: .
clone_size: .
v_call: TRBV21-1
cdr3_nt: TGTGCCAGCAGACAAAGTAGTGCCCTTGTGCCTCGCGACCCTGATTACGATGAAAAACTGTTTTTT
cdr3_aa: CASRQSSALVPRDPDYDEKLFF

j_call: TRBJ1-2
d_call: TRBD1
clone_size: .
v_call: TRBV19
cdr3_nt: TGTGCCAGTAGTAAGGGACAGGGTCTGGGATATGGCTACACCTTC
cdr3_aa: CASSKGQGLGYGYTF

j_call: TRBJ1-2
d_call: .
clone_size: .
v_call: TRBV6-5
cdr3_nt: TGTGCCAGCACGGATCGGGCAGGTGGTTATGGCTACACCTTC
cdr3_aa: CASTDRAGGYGYTF

j_call: TRBJ1-1
d_call: TRBD1
clone_size: once
v_call: TRBV14
cdr3_nt: TGTGCCAGCAGCCAAGATATCGGGCAGGGGGCACTTAACACTGAAGCTTTCTTT
cdr3_aa: CASSQDIGQGALNTEAFF

j_call: TRBJ2-7
d_call: .
clone_size: .
v_call: TRBV3-1/TRBV3-2
cdr3_nt: TGTGCCAGCAGCCAGCGGGGTACCTACGAGCAGTACTTC
cdr3_aa: CASSQRGTYEQYF

j_call: TRBJ1-1
d_call: .
clone_size: .
v_call: TRBV6-5
cdr3_nt: TGTGCCAGCAGTTACTCCGGACTCTCAGCTTTCTTT
cdr3_aa: CASSYSGLSAFF

j_call: TRBJ2-2
d_call: .
clone_size: .
v_call: TRBV29-1
cdr3_nt: TGCAGCGTTGTTCGTCCGGGGGGCTCCTCGAACACCGGGGAGCTGTTTTTT
cdr3_aa: CSVVRPGGSSNTGELFF

j_call: TRBJ1-2
d_call: TRBD1
clone_size: .
v_call: TRBV5-1
cdr3_nt: TGCGCCAGCAGCTTGGGGACAGGGGCGAGGGATGGCTACACCTTC
cdr3_aa: CASSLGTGARDGYTF

j_call: TRBJ1-1
d_call: .
clone_size: .
v_call: TRBV7-9
cdr3_nt: TGTGCCAGCAGCTCAAGCCCGGGGCGGAGGGACACTGAAGCTTTCTTT
cdr3_aa: CASSSSPGRRDTEAFF

j_call: TRBJ1-1
d_call: .
clone_size: .
v_call: TRBV21-1
cdr3_nt: TGTGCCAGCAGCAAAGGGGGGGGTAATCCGAACACTGAAGCTTTCTTT
cdr3_aa: CASSKGGGNPNTEAFF

j_call: TRBJ2-2
d_call: .
clone_size: .
v_call: TRBV6-5
cdr3_nt: TGTGCCAGCACCCGGGGCACCGGGGAGCTGTTTTTT
cdr3_aa: CASTRGTGELFF

j_call: TRBJ2-3
d_call: TRBD2
clone_size: .
v_call: TRBV7-2
cdr3_nt: TGTGCCAGCAGCTTAGCGGGACTAGCGGGGGGAAAATACACAGATACGCAGTATTTT
cdr3_aa: CASSLAGLAGGKYTDTQYF

j_call: TRBJ2-3
d_call: .
clone_size: .
v_call: TRBV15
cdr3_nt: TGTGCCACCAGCAGAGAGGTTTTTTCTAGCGGCACAGATACGCAGTATTTT
cdr3_aa: CATSREVFSSGTDTQYF

j_call: TRBJ2-7
d_call: .
clone_size: .
v_call: TRBV5-6
cdr3_nt: TGTGCCAGCAGCTTGGGACACTCCTACGAGCAGTACTTC
cdr3_aa: CASSLGHSYEQYF

j_call: TRBJ2-1
d_call: TRBD1
clone_size: .
v_call: TRBV10-1
cdr3_nt: TGCGCCAGCAGTGACCACAGGGGACCCTACAATGAGCAGTTCTTC
cdr3_aa: CASSDHRGPYNEQFF

j_call: TRBJ2-5
d_call: .
clone_size: .
v_call: TRBV5-1
cdr3_nt: TGCGCCAGCAGCTTGGGACCATTTGGTGAGACCCAGTACTTC
cdr3_aa: CASSLGPFGETQYF

j_call: TRBJ1-1
d_call: .
clone_size: .
v_call: TRBV3-1/TRBV3-2
cdr3_nt: TGTGCCAGCAGCCCCCTAGGAGGGCACACTGAAGCTTTCTTT
cdr3_aa: CASSPLGGHTEAFF

j_call: TRBJ2-2
d_call: TRBD2
clone_size: .
v_call: TRBV6-5
cdr3_nt: TGTGCCAGCAGTTGGACTAGATGGGACACCGGGGAGCTGTTTTTT
cdr3_aa: CASSWTRWDTGELFF

j_call: TRBJ2-5
d_call: .
clone_size: few
v_call: TRBV5-4
cdr3_nt: TGTGCCAGCAGCTCCCGACAGGCGCAAGAGACCCAGTACTTC
cdr3_aa: CASSSRQAQETQYF

j_call: TRBJ1-4
d_call: .
clone_size: once
v_call: TRBV11-2
cdr3_nt: TGTGCCAGCAGCAAACGGCGGGGGGATGAAAAACTGTTTTTT
cdr3_aa: CASSKRRGDEKLFF

j_call: TRBJ1-3
d_call: .
clone_size: .
v_call: TRBV28
cdr3_nt: TGTGCCAGCAGCTTAGGCATATCTGGAAACACCATATATTTT
cdr3_aa: CASSLGISGNTIYF

j_call: TRBJ2-2
d_call: TRBD1
clone_size: once
v_call: TRBV18
cdr3_nt: TGTGCCAGCTCACCTTCTCGGACAGGGCTCGGGCCCGGGGAGCTGTTTTTT
cdr3_aa: CASSPSRTGLGPGELFF

j_call: TRBJ2-1
d_call: TRBD2
clone_size: .
v_call: TRBV6-6
cdr3_nt: TGTGCCAGCAGTTACTGGCTAGCGGCAAACAATGAGCAGTTCTTC
cdr3_aa: CASSYWLAANNEQFF

j_call: TRBJ1-1
d_call: .
clone_size: .
v_call: TRBV6-5
cdr3_nt: TGTGCCAGCAGTTACAGGGGTTGGACTGAAGCTTTCTTT
cdr3_aa: CASSYRGWTEAFF

j_call: TRBJ2-1
d_call: .
clone_size: few
v_call: TRBV2
cdr3_nt: TGTGCCAGCAGTGAGGACAGTCGTTACAATGAGCAGTTCTTC
cdr3_aa: CASSEDSRYNEQFF

j_call: TRBJ1-1
d_call: .
clone_size: .
v_call: TRBV7-9
cdr3_nt: TGTGCCAGCAGCTTAGGCGTTCATACTGAAGCTTTCTTT
cdr3_aa: CASSLGVHTEAFF

j_call: TRBJ1-6
d_call: .
clone_size: few
v_call: TRBV27
cdr3_nt: TGTGCCAGCAGTTTAAGGCAGCTAAATTCACCCCTCCACTTT
cdr3_aa: CASSLRQLNSPLHF